This TCR beta chain came from a study of CD8+ T cells in alopecia areata. In the study overall: Twice daily, treated patients received 5 to 10 mg of oral tofacitinib. Study results and caveats: Among the 100 top clones, expanded CD8+ clones, like scalp clonality, were significantly decreased by tofacitinib.

Trimming took off 0 bases at V and 12 bases at J, with 9 bases between the two ends. The germline V gene encodes CDR1 LGHNT and CDR2 FRNRAP. The CDR3 sequence is 12 residues long. Stated treatment: oral pan-JAK inhibitor, 5-10 mg twice daily. Collected material from alopecia areata patients comprised lesional scalp punch biopsies and peripheral blood. The authors extracted RNA and reverse transcribed it into cDNA as the sequencing template. Assay: immunoSEQ multiplex PCR; the TCRdb copy retains only in-frame clones and omits some. The sample yields around 300,000 clones, about 60% seen once. For this clone: What it binds is unknown.

This sequence joins TRBV12-5 and TRBJ2-1, with TRBD1 as a possible D gene (5 bases). The sample was CD4+ T cells sorted from blood, taken around week 53, from a patient treated with tofacitinib. The clonotype originates from a human donor with alopecia areata. DNA for the CDR3: TGTGCTAGTGGTTTGGTACGGCAGGGGCAGTTCTTC. Translation gives CASGLVRQGQFF.